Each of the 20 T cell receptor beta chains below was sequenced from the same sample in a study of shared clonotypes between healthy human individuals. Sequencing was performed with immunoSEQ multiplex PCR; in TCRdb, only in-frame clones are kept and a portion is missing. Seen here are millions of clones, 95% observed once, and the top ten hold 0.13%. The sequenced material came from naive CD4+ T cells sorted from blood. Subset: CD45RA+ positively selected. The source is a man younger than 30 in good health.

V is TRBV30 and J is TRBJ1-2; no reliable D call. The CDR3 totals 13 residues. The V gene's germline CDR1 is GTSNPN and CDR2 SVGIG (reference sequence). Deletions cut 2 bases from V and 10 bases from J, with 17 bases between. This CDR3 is CAWSQNPGRHYTF. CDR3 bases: TGTGCCTGGAGTCAAAACCCCGGACGGCACTACACCTTC.

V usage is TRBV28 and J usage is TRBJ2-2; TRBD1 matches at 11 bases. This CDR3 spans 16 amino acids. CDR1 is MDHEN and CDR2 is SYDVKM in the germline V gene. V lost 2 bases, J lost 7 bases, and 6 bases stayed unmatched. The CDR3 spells CASSLLGTGGNGELFF. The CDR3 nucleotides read TGTGCCAGCAGTTTACTCGGGACAGGGGGTAACGGGGAGCTGTTTTTT. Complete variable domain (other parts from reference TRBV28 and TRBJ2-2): DVKVTQSSRYLVKRTGEKVFLECVQDMDHENMFWYRQDPGLGLRLIYFSYDVKMKEKGDIPEGYSVSREKKERFSLILESASTNQTSMYLCASSLLGTGGNGELFFGEGSRLTVL.

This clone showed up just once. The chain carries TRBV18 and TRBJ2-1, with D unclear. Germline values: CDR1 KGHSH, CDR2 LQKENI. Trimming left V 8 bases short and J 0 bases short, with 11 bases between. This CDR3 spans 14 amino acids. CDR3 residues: CASLPSASYNEQFF. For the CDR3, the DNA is TGTGCCAGCCTCCCCTCCGCCTCCTACAATGAGCAGTTCTTC. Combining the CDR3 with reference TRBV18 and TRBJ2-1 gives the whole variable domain NAGVMQNPRHLVRRRGQEARLRCSPMKGHSHVYWYRQLPEEGLKFMVYLQKENIIDESGMPKERFSAEFPKEGPSILRIQQVVRGDSAAYFCASLPSASYNEQFFGPGTRLTVL.

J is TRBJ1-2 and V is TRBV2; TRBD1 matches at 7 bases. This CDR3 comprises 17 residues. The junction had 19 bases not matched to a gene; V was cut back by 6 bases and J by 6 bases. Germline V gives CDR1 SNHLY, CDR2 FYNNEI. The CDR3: CASSIRQGDFFKDGYTF. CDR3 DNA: TGTGCCAGCAGCATCCGGCAGGGGGACTTTTTTAAGGATGGCTACACCTTC.

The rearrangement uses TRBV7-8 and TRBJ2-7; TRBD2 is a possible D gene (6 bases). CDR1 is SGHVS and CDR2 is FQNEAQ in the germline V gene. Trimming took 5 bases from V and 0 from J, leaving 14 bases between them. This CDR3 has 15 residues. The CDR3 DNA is TGTGCCAGCAGCCTCTCGAGCGGGTTCTCCTACGAGCAGTACTTC. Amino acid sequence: CASSLSSGFSYEQYF.

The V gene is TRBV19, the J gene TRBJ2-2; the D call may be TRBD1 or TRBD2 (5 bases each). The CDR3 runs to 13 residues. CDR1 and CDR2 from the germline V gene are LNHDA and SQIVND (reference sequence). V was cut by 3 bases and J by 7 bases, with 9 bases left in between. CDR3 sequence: CASSMGTGGELFF. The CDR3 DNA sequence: TGTGCCAGTAGTATGGGGACCGGCGGGGAGCTGTTTTTT. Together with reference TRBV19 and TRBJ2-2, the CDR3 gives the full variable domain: DGGITQSPKYLFRKEGQNVTLSCEQNLNHDAMYWYRQDPGQGLRLIYYSQIVNDFQKGDIAEGYSVSREKKESFPLTVTSAQKNPTAFYLCASSMGTGGELFFGEGSRLTVL.

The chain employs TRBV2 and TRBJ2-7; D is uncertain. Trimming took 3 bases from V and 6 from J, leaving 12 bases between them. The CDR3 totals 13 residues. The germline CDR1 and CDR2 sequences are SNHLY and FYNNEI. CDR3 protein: CASSEAGFGEQYF. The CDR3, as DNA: TGTGCCAGCAGTGAGGCAGGATTCGGCGAGCAGTACTTC.

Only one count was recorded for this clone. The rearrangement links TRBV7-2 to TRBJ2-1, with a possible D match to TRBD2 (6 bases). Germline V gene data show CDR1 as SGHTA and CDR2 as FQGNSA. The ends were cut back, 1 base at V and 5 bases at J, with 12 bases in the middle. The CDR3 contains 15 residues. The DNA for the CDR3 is TGTGCCAGCAGCTTAGGGGGCGGGACGAACAATGAGCAGTTCTTC. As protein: CASSLGGGTNNEQFF.

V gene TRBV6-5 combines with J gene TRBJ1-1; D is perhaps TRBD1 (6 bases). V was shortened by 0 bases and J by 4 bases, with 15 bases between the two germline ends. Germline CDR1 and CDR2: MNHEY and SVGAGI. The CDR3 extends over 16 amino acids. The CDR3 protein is CASSYSTWGRGTEAFF. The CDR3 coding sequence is TGTGCCAGCAGTTACTCGACGTGGGGGCGGGGCACTGAAGCTTTCTTT.

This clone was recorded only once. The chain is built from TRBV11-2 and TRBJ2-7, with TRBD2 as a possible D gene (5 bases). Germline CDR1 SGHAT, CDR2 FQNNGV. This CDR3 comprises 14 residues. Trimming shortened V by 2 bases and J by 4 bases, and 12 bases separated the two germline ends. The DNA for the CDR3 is TGTGCCAGCAGCTTAAACCGGGGTTTGTACGAGCAGTACTTC. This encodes CASSLNRGLYEQYF.

For the CDR3, the DNA is TGCGCCAGCAGCATTGACAGGGGGAATAGCAATCAGCCCCAGCATTTT. It is translated as CASSIDRGNSNQPQHF. The chain links TRBV5-1 to TRBJ1-5; the match to TRBD1 covers 9 bases. In germline, CDR1 is SGHRS, CDR2 YFSETQ. This CDR3 is built from 16 residues. With V trimmed by 4 bases and J by 0 bases, 5 bases remained unmatched.

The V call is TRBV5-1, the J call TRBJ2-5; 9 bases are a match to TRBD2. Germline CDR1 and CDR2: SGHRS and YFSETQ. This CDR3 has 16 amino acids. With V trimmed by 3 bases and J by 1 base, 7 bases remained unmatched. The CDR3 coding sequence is TGCGCCAGCAGCTGGGCGCCTAGCGGGGTCCAAGAGACCCAGTACTTC. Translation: CASSWAPSGVQETQYF.

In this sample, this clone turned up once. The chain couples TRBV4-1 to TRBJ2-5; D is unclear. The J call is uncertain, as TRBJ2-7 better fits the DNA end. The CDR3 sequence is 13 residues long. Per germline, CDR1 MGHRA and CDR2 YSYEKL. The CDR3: CASSQDAFYEQYF. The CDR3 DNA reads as TGCGCCAGCAGCCAAGATGCTTTTTACGAGCAGTACTTC.

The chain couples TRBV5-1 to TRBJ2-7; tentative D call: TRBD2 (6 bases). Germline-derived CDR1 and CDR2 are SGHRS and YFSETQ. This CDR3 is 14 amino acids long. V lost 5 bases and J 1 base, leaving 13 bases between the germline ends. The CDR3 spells CASRTGVGSYEQYF. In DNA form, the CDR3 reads TGCGCCAGCAGAACGGGGGTGGGGTCCTACGAGCAGTACTTC.

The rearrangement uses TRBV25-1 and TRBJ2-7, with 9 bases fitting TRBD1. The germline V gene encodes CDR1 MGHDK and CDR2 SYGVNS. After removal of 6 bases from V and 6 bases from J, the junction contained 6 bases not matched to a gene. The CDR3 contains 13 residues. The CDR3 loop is CASRAGTGTEQYF. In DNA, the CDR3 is TGTGCCAGCAGAGCCGGGACAGGGACCGAGCAGTACTTC.

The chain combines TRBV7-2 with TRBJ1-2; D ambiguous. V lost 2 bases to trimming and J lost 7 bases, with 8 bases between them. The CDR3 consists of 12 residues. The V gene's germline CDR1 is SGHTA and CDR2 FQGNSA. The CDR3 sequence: CASSLIGFGYTF. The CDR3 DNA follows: TGTGCCAGCAGCTTAATCGGCTTTGGCTACACCTTC. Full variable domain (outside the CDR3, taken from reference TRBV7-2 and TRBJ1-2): GAGVSQSPSNKVTEKGKDVELRCDPISGHTALYWYRQSLGQGLEFLIYFQGNSAPDKSGLPSDRFSAERTGGSVSTLTIQRTQQEDSAVYLCASSLIGFGYTFGSGTRLTVV.

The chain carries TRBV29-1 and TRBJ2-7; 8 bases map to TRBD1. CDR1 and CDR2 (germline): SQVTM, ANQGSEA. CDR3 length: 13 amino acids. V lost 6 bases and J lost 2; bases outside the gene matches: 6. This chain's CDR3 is CSVSGQGTYEQYF. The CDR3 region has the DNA TGCAGCGTCTCCGGACAGGGAACCTACGAGCAGTACTTC.

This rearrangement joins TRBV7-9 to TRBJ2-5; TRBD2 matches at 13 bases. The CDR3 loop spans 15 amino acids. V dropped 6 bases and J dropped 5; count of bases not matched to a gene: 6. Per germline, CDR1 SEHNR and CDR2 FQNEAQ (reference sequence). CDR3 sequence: CASSSGLAGSETQYF. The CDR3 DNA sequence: TGTGCCAGCAGTTCGGGACTAGCGGGATCTGAGACCCAGTACTTC. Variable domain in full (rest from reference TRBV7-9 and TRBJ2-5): DTGVSQNPRHKITKRGQNVTFRCDPISEHNRLYWYRQTLGQGPEFLTYFQNEAQLEKSRLLSDRFSAERPKGSFSTLEIQRTEQGDSAMYLCASSSGLAGSETQYFGPGTRLLVL.

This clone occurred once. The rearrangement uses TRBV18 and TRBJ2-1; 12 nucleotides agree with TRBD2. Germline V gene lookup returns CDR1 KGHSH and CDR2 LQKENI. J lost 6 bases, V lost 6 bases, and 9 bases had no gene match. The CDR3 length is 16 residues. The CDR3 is CASSARLAGVGNEQFF. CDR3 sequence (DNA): TGTGCCAGCTCCGCCCGACTAGCGGGAGTGGGCAATGAGCAGTTCTTC.

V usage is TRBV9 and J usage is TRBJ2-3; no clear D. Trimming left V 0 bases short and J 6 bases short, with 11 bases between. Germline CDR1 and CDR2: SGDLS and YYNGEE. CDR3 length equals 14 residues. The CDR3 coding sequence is TGTGCCAGCAGCGTAGGAACCGTGGGGGATACGCAGTATTTT. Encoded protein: CASSVGTVGDTQYF.